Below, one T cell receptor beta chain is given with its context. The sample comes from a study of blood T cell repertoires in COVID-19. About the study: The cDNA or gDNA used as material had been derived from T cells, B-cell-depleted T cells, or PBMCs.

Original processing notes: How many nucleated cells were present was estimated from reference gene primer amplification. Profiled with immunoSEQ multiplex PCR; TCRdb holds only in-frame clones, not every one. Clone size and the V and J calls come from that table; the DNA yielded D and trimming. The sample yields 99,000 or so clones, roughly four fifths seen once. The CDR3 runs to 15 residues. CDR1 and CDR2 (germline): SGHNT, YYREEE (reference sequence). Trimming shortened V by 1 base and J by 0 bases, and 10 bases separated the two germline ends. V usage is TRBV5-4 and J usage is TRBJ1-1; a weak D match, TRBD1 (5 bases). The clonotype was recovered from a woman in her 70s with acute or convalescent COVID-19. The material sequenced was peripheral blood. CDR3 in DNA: TGTGCCAGCAGCTTGTCTCCCAGGGTGAACACTGAAGCTTTCTTT. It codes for CASSLSPRVNTEAFF. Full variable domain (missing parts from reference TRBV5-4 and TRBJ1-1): ETGVTQSPTHLIKTRGQQVTLRCSSQSGHNTVSWYQQALGQGPQFIFQYYREEENGRGNFPPRFSGLQFPNYSSELNVNALELDDSALYLCASSLSPRVNTEAFFGQGTRLTVV.